This T cell receptor beta chain was recovered during a study of early T cells in non-severe SARS-CoV-2 infection. Study conclusions and caveats: The study's VDJdb matching favored anti-spike CD8 responses and missed private and CD4 specificities.

Researchers attached unique molecular identifiers to individual cDNA molecules. TCRdb fed the 5' RACE reads into MiXCR, producing one record per CDR3 protein. The table has fewer than 120,000 distinct CDR3 sequences, around an eighth seen once. In the case of this clonotype: Antigen unknown.

Per germline, CDR1 MGHRA and CDR2 YSYEKL. CDR3 length: 14 amino acids. J was trimmed by 6 bases and V by 4 bases; bases with no gene match: 7. V gene TRBV4-1 combines with J gene TRBJ1-2; 8 bases agree with TRBD1. This sample comprised whole blood, obtained at baseline. The receptor's source is an adult who was a healthcare worker with PCR-confirmed SARS-CoV-2 infection or an uninfected control (not recorded which). The CDR3, as DNA: TGCGCCAGCAGCCTTATGACAGGGGACGATGGCTACACCTTC. Its protein product is CASSLMTGDDGYTF.